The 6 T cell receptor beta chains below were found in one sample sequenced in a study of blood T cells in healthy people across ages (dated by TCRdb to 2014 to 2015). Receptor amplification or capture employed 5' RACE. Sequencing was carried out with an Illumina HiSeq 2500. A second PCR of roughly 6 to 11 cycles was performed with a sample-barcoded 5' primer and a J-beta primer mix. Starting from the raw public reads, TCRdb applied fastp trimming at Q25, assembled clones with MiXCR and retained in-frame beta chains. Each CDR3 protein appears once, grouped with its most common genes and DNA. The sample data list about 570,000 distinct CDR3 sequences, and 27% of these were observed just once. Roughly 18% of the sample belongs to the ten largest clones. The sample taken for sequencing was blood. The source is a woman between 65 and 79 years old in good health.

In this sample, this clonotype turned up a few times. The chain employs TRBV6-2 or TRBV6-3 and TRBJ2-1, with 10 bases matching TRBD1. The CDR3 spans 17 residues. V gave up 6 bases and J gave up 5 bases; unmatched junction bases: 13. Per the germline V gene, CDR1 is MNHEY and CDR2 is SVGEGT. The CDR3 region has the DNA TGTGCCAGCAGCGAAGGGACAGGGGAAGGGTTCGACAATGAGCAGTTCTTC. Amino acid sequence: CASSEGTGEGFDNEQFF.

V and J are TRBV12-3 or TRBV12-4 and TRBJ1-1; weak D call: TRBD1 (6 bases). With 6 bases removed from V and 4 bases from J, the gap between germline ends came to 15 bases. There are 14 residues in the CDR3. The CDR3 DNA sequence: TGTGCCAGCAGGGAGACAGGAGCCAGCACTGAAGCTTTCTTT. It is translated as CASRETGASTEAFF.

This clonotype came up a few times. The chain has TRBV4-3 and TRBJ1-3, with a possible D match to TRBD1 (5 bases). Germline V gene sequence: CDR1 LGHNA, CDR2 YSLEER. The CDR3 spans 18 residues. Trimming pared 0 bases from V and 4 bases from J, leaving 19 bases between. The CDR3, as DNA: TGCGCCAGCAGCCAAGATTCCGGGGGAAGGTCTCGAGGAAACACCATATATTTT. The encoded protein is CASSQDSGGRSRGNTIYF.

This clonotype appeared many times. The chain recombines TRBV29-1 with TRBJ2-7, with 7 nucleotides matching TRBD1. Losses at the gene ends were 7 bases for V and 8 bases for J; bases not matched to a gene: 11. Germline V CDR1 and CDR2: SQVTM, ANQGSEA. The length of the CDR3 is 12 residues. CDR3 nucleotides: TGCAGCGCCCAGGGGGACAGATTAAAGCAGTACTTC. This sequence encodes CSAQGDRLKQYF.

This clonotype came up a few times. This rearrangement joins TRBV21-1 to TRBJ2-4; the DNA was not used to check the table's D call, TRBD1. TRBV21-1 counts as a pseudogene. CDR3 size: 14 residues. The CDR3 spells CASFAGAGGNIQYF. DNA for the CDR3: TGTGCCAGCTTTGCTGGGGCTGGGGGGAACATTCAGTACTTC.

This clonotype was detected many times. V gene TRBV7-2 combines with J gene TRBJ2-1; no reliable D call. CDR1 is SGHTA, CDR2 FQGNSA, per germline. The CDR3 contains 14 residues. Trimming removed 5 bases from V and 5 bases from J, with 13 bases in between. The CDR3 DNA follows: TGTGCCAGCAGCCCACCCCCGCAACACAATGAGCAGTTCTTC. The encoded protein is CASSPPPQHNEQFF.